The rows below give T cell receptor beta chains drawn from one sample of a study of blood T cell repertoires in COVID-19. The method was immunoSEQ multiplex PCR; TCRdb's version includes in-frame clones alone and lacks a portion of them. This table has 290,000 or so clones, about 87% appearing once. The sample consisted of peripheral blood. The receptor set was obtained from a man in his 70s with acute or convalescent COVID-19. The conserved cysteine and the conserved F or W are not part of the CDR3 here.

v_call: TRBV4-3
j_call: TRBJ2-7
cdr3_aa: ASSMDRAGEQY

v_call: TRBV28
j_call: TRBJ1-6
cdr3_aa: ASSSGQDNSPLH

v_call: TRBV5-1
j_call: TRBJ2-5
cdr3_aa: ASSWATGGGETQY

v_call: TRBV4-2
j_call: TRBJ1-2
cdr3_aa: ASSQDTDSYGYT

v_call: TRBV7-8
j_call: TRBJ1-5
cdr3_aa: ASSVTGGSYQPQH

v_call: TRBV18
j_call: TRBJ1-2
cdr3_aa: ASSPLVEQGWGYT

v_call: TRBV19
j_call: TRBJ2-2
cdr3_aa: ATLRENTGELF

v_call: TRBV28
j_call: TRBJ1-5
cdr3_aa: ASSLPEGGNNQPQH

v_call: TRBV7-2
j_call: TRBJ1-2
cdr3_aa: ASSLGGGYGYT

v_call: TRBV7-9
j_call: TRBJ1-4
cdr3_aa: ASSPDWVLNEKLF

v_call: TRBV24-1
j_call: TRBJ2-5
cdr3_aa: ATSDREGVWETQY

v_call: TRBV6-5
j_call: TRBJ2-1
cdr3_aa: ASSYSSLSGKQF

v_call: TRBV4-3
j_call: TRBJ1-2
cdr3_aa: ASSRDSEYGYT

v_call: TRBV27
j_call: TRBJ1-5
cdr3_aa: ASSLRGRQPQH

v_call: TRBV30
j_call: TRBJ1-4
cdr3_aa: AWRRGGNNNEKLF

v_call: TRBV27
j_call: TRBJ1-6
cdr3_aa: ASSSGTGIRNSPLH

v_call: TRBV7-9
j_call: TRBJ1-2
cdr3_aa: ASSPDGGGNYGYT

v_call: TRBV10-3
j_call: TRBJ2-7
cdr3_aa: AINGGGGGSYEQY

v_call: TRBV5-1
j_call: TRBJ1-2
cdr3_aa: ASSSRLQTGGLGYT

v_call: TRBV30
j_call: TRBJ2-7
cdr3_aa: AWSNSDRSAEY

v_call: TRBV6-5
j_call: TRBJ2-7
cdr3_aa: AIRDYLYEQY

v_call: TRBV2
j_call: TRBJ2-2
cdr3_aa: ASSELAGVTGELF

v_call: TRBV2
j_call: TRBJ1-4
cdr3_aa: ASSELDRANEKLF

v_call: TRBV6-7
j_call: TRBJ1-5
cdr3_aa: ATNLYRAFTAQH

v_call: TRBV7-2
j_call: TRBJ2-1
cdr3_aa: ASSIRPSFGSYNEQF

v_call: TRBV7-9
j_call: TRBJ2-3
cdr3_aa: ASSSPGLAVDTQY

v_call: TRBV5-1
j_call: TRBJ1-1
cdr3_aa: ASSLVQGTEAF

v_call: TRBV5-8
j_call: TRBJ2-2
cdr3_aa: ASRRGGFNTGELF

v_call: TRBV2
j_call: TRBJ2-2
cdr3_aa: ASSARGWTGELF

v_call: TRBV12-3/TRBV12-4
j_call: TRBJ2-5
cdr3_aa: ASSQAASETQY